This T cell receptor beta chain appears in the sequencing data of a study of identical twins. Healthy Caucasian donors formed the entire cohort. Template switching created a universal primer site, and the cDNA included unique molecular identifiers. TCRdb reprocessed the 5' RACE reads via MiXCR and lists one record per CDR3 protein. The table lists some 200,000 distinct CDR3 sequences, less than 8% of them singletons. The CDR3 totals 18 residues. Germline values: CDR1 SGHAT, CDR2 FQNNGV. V lost 5 bases, J lost 4 bases, and 10 bases stayed unmatched. This clonotype has just a few counts. Antigen unknown. Broader study findings: Model-predicted out-of-frame TCR alpha sharing fell below observed values in monozygotic twins.

The same data also went into a second study, on yellow fever vaccine responses in identical twins. That source notes: Reports say the vaccine T cell response in twins looked partly convergent and partly personalized.

Sequencing was performed on memory (CD45RO+) T cells sorted from blood. The chain combines TRBV11-2 with TRBJ2-3; TRBD2 agrees at 15 bases. The sequence came from a woman in her late teens or twenties in good health. The CDR3 nucleotides read TGTGCCAGCAGCCCCTATCGGACTAGCGGGAGGGCCCCAGATACGCAGTATTTT. It translates to CASSPYRTSGRAPDTQYF.